This TCR beta chain was sequenced for a study of T-cell memory formation after mild COVID-19. This clonotype was picked up many times. V lost 4 bases and J lost 0; bases outside the gene matches: 1. The V gene's germline CDR1 is SGDLS and CDR2 YYNGEE. The CDR3 has 13 amino acids. MiXCR, run by TCRdb on the 5' RACE reads, gives a single entry per CDR3 protein. This sample has 200,000 to 250,000 distinct CDR3 sequences, with around 9.5% found just once. This sequence originates from a man aged 18 to 30 who had mild COVID-19 (a few samples of this study predate the infection). Cell type and time point are not known. The chain joins TRBV9 to TRBJ2-7; TRBD1 matches at 7 bases. Sequenced material: PBMCs or a T cell subset sorted from them (not recorded which). CDR3 DNA sequence: TGTGCCAGCAGCCGGGACAGCTCCTACGAGCAGTACTTC. This sequence encodes CASSRDSSYEQYF.